One sample yielded the 23 T cell receptor beta chains listed below, sequenced in a study of control samples from healthy donors and cancer patients. Repertoires were generated with immunoSEQ multiplex PCR, while TCRdb's copy carries only in-frame clones and drops some. The table includes under 200,000 clones, 90% to 95% detected once. Sequencing was carried out using blood. These receptors all stem from an older woman in good health.

Worth noting for this clone: The junction and the germline gene differ at one end; a read error may be behind it. The CDR3: CARTLAPNWRGRREKLFF. Here the CDR3 DNA reads TGTGCCAGAACCTTGGCGCCGAATTGGAGGGGAAGACGTGAAAAACTGTTTTTT. The chain uses TRBV5-3 and TRBJ1-4, with a tentative D call TRBD1 (5 bases). TRBV5-3 is an ORF, and what it does is uncertain. This CDR3 has 18 residues.

The J gene is TRBJ1-1, the V gene TRBV19; 7 nucleotides line up with TRBD1. Germline V gene lookup returns CDR1 LNHDA and CDR2 SQIVND (reference sequence). Trimming at V came to 6 bases and at J to 1 base, leaving 8 bases not matched to a gene. There are 15 residues in the CDR3. The CDR3 loop is CASRKGRDRNTEAFF. CDR3 DNA: TGTGCCAGTAGAAAAGGCCGGGACAGGAACACTGAAGCTTTCTTT.

The DNA of the CDR3 is TGTGCCAGCAGCTTCGGGCAGCCTAACTATGGCTACACCTTC. Translation gives CASSFGQPNYGYTF. The chain is built from TRBV5-6 and TRBJ1-2; no clear D. The germline gives CDR1 SGHDT, CDR2 YYEEEE. The CDR3 is made up of 14 amino acids. V was cut by 2 bases and J by 0 bases, with 8 bases left in between.

In DNA, the CDR3 is TGTGCCAGCAGCTTAGCGACTAGCAATGAGCAGTTCTTC. Its protein product is CASSLATSNEQFF. The J gene is TRBJ2-1, the V gene TRBV7-3, with D possibly TRBD2 on 6 matching bases. Trimming pared 2 bases from V and 6 bases from J, leaving 8 bases between. This CDR3 comprises 13 residues. Germline CDR1 and CDR2: SGHTA and FQGTGA.

The gene calls are TRBV10-3 and TRBJ1-5; 7 positions agree with TRBD1. Germline CDR1 ENHRY, CDR2 SYGVKD. This CDR3 spans 16 amino acids. V dropped 5 bases and J dropped 3; count of bases not matched to a gene: 10. CDR3 sequence (DNA): TGTGCCATCAGTACCGGGCCTACAGGGGACAATCAGCCCCAGCATTTT. Translated: CAISTGPTGDNQPQHF.

The chain uses TRBV7-2 and TRBJ1-2, with D possibly matching TRBD1 (6 bases). The CDR3 runs 15 residues. V shed 1 base and J shed 1 base, with 10 bases lying between them. Per the germline V gene, CDR1 is SGHTA and CDR2 is FQGNSA. CDR3 nucleotides: TGTGCCAGCAGCTTAGGGACAGCCTTTAACTATGGCTACACCTTC. Translating gives CASSLGTAFNYGYTF.

On this clone itself: Other DNA sequences in the same sample also yield this CDR3. V usage is TRBV7-2 and J usage is TRBJ1-1; 8 nucleotides align to TRBD1. The CDR3 runs to 13 residues. Trimming cost V 3 bases and J 6 bases; bases outside gene matches: 3. CDR1 SGHTA and CDR2 FQGNSA come from the germline V gene. The CDR3 spells CASSFGQGAEAFF. The CDR3 DNA sequence: TGTGCCAGCAGCTTCGGACAGGGCGCTGAAGCTTTCTTT.

The chain employs TRBV7-9 and TRBJ2-3; no firm D call. Germline V CDR1 and CDR2: SEHNR, FQNEAQ (reference sequence). The ends were cut back, 1 base at V and 6 bases at J, with 8 bases in the middle. The CDR3 covers 13 residues. This CDR3 reads CASSLGALDTQYF. CDR3 DNA: TGTGCCAGCAGCTTAGGAGCGCTGGATACGCAGTATTTT.

The chain is built from TRBV10-3 and TRBJ1-2; no reliable D call. With 8 bases removed from V and 6 bases from J, the gap between germline ends came to 16 bases. This CDR3 has 13 residues. Germline-derived CDR1 and CDR2 are ENHRY and SYGVKD. For the CDR3, the DNA is TGTGCCATCTCCCCTTTGGGCGGTAATGGCTACACCTTC. Its translation: CAISPLGGNGYTF.

This clone has just one count. The chain is built from TRBV11-2 and TRBJ2-7, with D maybe TRBD1 (6 bases). CDR3 size: 15 residues. The germline gives CDR1 SGHAT, CDR2 FQNNGV. V lost 5 bases and J 4 bases, leaving 18 bases between the germline ends. The CDR3 spells CASSTSVGGRYEQYF. The CDR3 region has the DNA TGTGCCAGCAGCACAAGTGTAGGGGGAAGGTACGAGCAGTACTTC.

The CDR3 coding sequence is TGTGCCAGCAGCCCTCCGGGACAGGGTCGGTATGGCTACACCTTC. This gives the protein CASSPPGQGRYGYTF. The genes are TRBV7-9 and TRBJ1-2; 9 bases align to TRBD1. After removal of 5 bases from V and 5 bases from J, the junction contained 9 bases not matched to a gene. This CDR3 spans 15 amino acids. Germline assignment: CDR1 SEHNR and CDR2 FQNEAQ (reference sequence).

The CDR3 spells CASSEGRNSPLHF. CDR3 coding DNA: TGTGCCAGCAGTGAGGGCAGGAATTCACCCCTCCACTTT. The rearrangement links TRBV6-4 to TRBJ1-6, with D hard to call. The CDR3 totals 13 residues. Trimming took off 3 bases at V and 7 bases at J, with 7 bases between the two ends. Germline V gives CDR1 MRHNA, CDR2 SNTAGT.

The chain has TRBV6-2 or TRBV6-3 and TRBJ1-5; D ambiguous. Germline V gives CDR1 MNHEY, CDR2 SVGEGT. The CDR3 extends over 12 amino acids. Trimming took 2 bases from V and 5 from J, leaving 4 bases between them. The DNA of the CDR3 is TGTGCCAGCAGTTACGCTGATCAGCCCCAGCATTTT. Translating it yields CASSYADQPQHF.

The chain is built from TRBV10-3 and TRBJ2-1; D not certain. Trimming removed 6 bases from V and 2 bases from J, with 17 bases in between. In germline, CDR1 is ENHRY, CDR2 SYGVKD. The CDR3 contains 16 residues. The CDR3 coding sequence is TGTGCCATCAGACCAGGCGGTTCCCATACCTACAATGAGCAGTTCTTC. Its protein product is CAIRPGGSHTYNEQFF.

The V gene is TRBV11-1, the J gene TRBJ2-5; unclear D gene. The CDR3 sequence is 13 residues long. Germline loops: CDR1 SGHAT, CDR2 FQDESV (reference sequence). Deletions cut 1 base from V and 1 base from J, with 4 bases between. The CDR3 sequence is CASSLGIQETQYF. CDR3 nucleotides: TGTGCCAGCAGCTTAGGGATCCAAGAGACCCAGTACTTC.

The J gene is TRBJ1-1, the V gene TRBV3-1 (or the pseudogene TRBV3-2); TRBD1 matches 7 bases. Germline V gene sequence: CDR1 LGHDT, CDR2 YNNKEL (reference sequence). CDR3 size: 15 residues. The trim removed 4 bases at V and 2 bases at J, leaving 7 bases unmatched. Here the CDR3 reads CASSRGDRKNTEAFF. Written as DNA, the CDR3 is TGTGCCAGCAGCCGGGGGGACAGAAAAAACACTGAAGCTTTCTTT.

V and J are TRBV6-1 and TRBJ2-6, with D possibly TRBD2 on 5 matching bases. CDR3 length equals 16 residues. The germline gives CDR1 MNHNS, CDR2 SASEGT. Trimming shortened V by 1 base and J by 2 bases, and 9 bases separated the two germline ends. Here the CDR3 DNA reads TGTGCCAGCAGTGAAGTTTCGGGAACTGGGGCCAACGTCCTGACTTTC. It codes for CASSEVSGTGANVLTF.

The CDR3 bases are TGTGCCAGCAGTTATGGGAGGGGGCAGGGAAACACTGAAGCTTTCTTT. Translating it yields CASSYGRGQGNTEAFF. The chain couples TRBV6-2 or TRBV6-3 to TRBJ1-1; TRBD1 aligns across 7 bases. The junction had 9 bases not matched to a gene; V was cut back by 3 bases and J by 2 bases. This CDR3 comprises 16 residues. Germline V lookup: CDR1 MNHEY, CDR2 SVGEGT.

The chain recombines TRBV18 with TRBJ1-1; D unresolved. The germline gives CDR1 KGHSH, CDR2 LQKENI. The CDR3 consists of 15 residues. Trimming stripped 2 bases from V and 3 bases from J, with 13 bases between. CDR3 nucleotide sequence: TGTGCCAGCTCACCAACTACTGATGGGGACACTGAAGCTTTCTTT. Protein sequence: CASSPTTDGDTEAFF.

V usage is TRBV6-2 or TRBV6-3 and J usage is TRBJ1-1; no clear D gene. This CDR3 has 16 residues. V was cut by 5 bases and J by 0 bases, with 16 bases left in between. Germline-derived CDR1 and CDR2 are MNHEY and SVGEGT. CDR3 sequence (DNA): TGTGCCAGCAGTGAGCCTGCGAAACTCATGAACACTGAAGCTTTCTTT. This codes for CASSEPAKLMNTEAFF.

The chain carries TRBV25-1 and TRBJ1-1; 7 positions match TRBD1. Germline lookup yields CDR1 MGHDK and CDR2 SYGVNS. V lost 0 bases and J lost 3; bases outside the gene matches: 7. The CDR3 has 16 amino acids. The CDR3: CASSEYGNRGDTEAFF. Written as DNA, the CDR3 is TGTGCCAGCAGTGAATATGGTAACAGGGGAGACACTGAAGCTTTCTTT.

The rearrangement uses TRBV10-1 and TRBJ2-7; tentative D call: TRBD1 (6 bases). V was cut by 5 bases and J by 0 bases, with 8 bases left in between. This CDR3 spans 13 amino acids. CDR1 and CDR2 from the germline V gene are WNHNN and SYGVQD (reference sequence). The CDR3 region has the DNA TGCGCCAGCAGTCCAGGGGACTCCTACGAGCAGTACTTC. Its translation: CASSPGDSYEQYF.

The DNA for the CDR3 is TGCGCCAGCAGCCAAGTCTGGGCGGGGGAGTACAATGAGCAGTTCTTC. This sequence encodes CASSQVWAGEYNEQFF. The chain is built from TRBV4-1 and TRBJ2-1, with 7 positions matching TRBD2. V shed 1 base, J shed 4 bases, and the junction held 7 bases outside the gene matches. Germline CDR1 reads MGHRA; CDR2 reads YSYEKL. The CDR3 extends over 16 amino acids.